One sample yielded the 9 T cell receptor beta chains listed below, sequenced in a study of blood T cell repertoires in COVID-19 (dated by TCRdb to about 2020). The receptor library was made with the immunoSEQ multiplex PCR assay. The table was pulled from immuneACCESS by TCRdb, which kept in-frame rearrangements only. Such tables lose some clones; where checked, under half of the loss comes from unresolved V genes, and the rest has no known cause. The sample records 55,000 to 90,000 clones, 88% of which are singletons. Together, the top ten hold around 1.5% of the sample. Sequenced sample: peripheral blood. The receptors originated from a human donor in a cohort sampled during active COVID-19.

This chain uses TRBV2 with TRBJ2-6; unclear D gene. The germline V gene encodes CDR1 SNHLY and CDR2 FYNNEI. This CDR3 is 15 amino acids long. V lost 3 bases, J lost 0 bases, and 6 bases lay in between. CDR3 in amino acids: CASSDRGSGANVLTF. CDR3 DNA sequence: TGTGCCAGCAGTGATCGCGGCTCTGGGGCCAACGTCCTGACTTTC.

V usage is TRBV19 and J usage is TRBJ1-2; no clear D gene. The germline V gene has CDR1 LNHDA and CDR2 SQIVND (reference sequence). The CDR3 extends over 15 amino acids. The V gene lost 1 base and the J gene lost 0 bases, with 9 bases spanning the gap. The CDR3 sequence: CASSIATPPNYGYTF. The CDR3 DNA reads as TGTGCCAGTAGTATAGCGACTCCCCCTAACTATGGCTACACCTTC.

The gene calls are TRBV3-1 (or the pseudogene TRBV3-2) and TRBJ1-2; D possibly corresponds to TRBD1 (6 bases). V was cut by 2 bases and J by 1 base, with 11 bases left in between. Germline V gives CDR1 LGHDT, CDR2 YNNKEL (reference sequence). The CDR3 runs 15 residues. Written as DNA, the CDR3 is TGTGCCAGCAGCCAATGGACAGCGAGTAACTATGGCTACACCTTC. This codes for CASSQWTASNYGYTF.

This sequence joins TRBV28 and TRBJ2-1, with a tentative D call TRBD2 (5 bases). Looked up from germline, CDR1 is MDHEN and CDR2 is SYDVKM. V lost 3 bases and J lost 0, with 9 bases in between. The CDR3 covers 15 residues. For the CDR3, the DNA is TGTGCCAGCAGTTTTCCAGGACTCTCCTACAATGAGCAGTTCTTC. Translating it yields CASSFPGLSYNEQFF.

V is TRBV2 and J is TRBJ2-1; D might be TRBD2 (6 bases). The CDR3 is made up of 15 amino acids. V dropped 3 bases and J dropped 0 bases, with 9 bases sitting between them. Per germline, CDR1 SNHLY and CDR2 FYNNEI. CDR3 loop: CASSEDGSSYNEQFF. The CDR3 DNA sequence: TGTGCCAGCAGTGAGGACGGGAGCTCCTACAATGAGCAGTTCTTC.

The chain couples TRBV7-9 to TRBJ2-1; TRBD2 aligns across 8 bases. J gave up 8 bases and V 4 bases, and 7 bases lay outside the gene matches. Per the germline V gene, CDR1 is SEHNR and CDR2 is FQNEAQ (reference sequence). The CDR3 runs 14 residues. CDR3 residues: CASSYWTSSDEQFF. As DNA, the CDR3 is TGTGCCAGCAGCTACTGGACTAGCAGCGATGAGCAGTTCTTC.

The rearrangement joins TRBV28 to TRBJ2-7, with D tentatively TRBD1 (10 bases). Germline V CDR1 and CDR2: MDHEN, SYDVKM. The CDR3 runs 17 residues. V was cut by 3 bases and J by 4 bases, with 22 bases left in between. The CDR3 protein is CASSFSGGGDRGYEQYF. CDR3 sequence (DNA): TGTGCCAGCAGTTTTAGCGGGGGCGGGGACAGGGGTTACGAGCAGTACTTC.

This rearrangement joins TRBV24-1 to TRBJ2-7; a weak D match, TRBD2 (6 bases). V lost 3 bases and J 3 bases, leaving 20 bases between the germline ends. Germline V gene lookup returns CDR1 KGHDR and CDR2 SFDVKD. This CDR3 region has 17 residues. DNA for the CDR3: TGTGCCACCAGTGATCCCGCGGGACTCTCCTTCATCTACGAGCAGTACGTC. The encoded protein is CATSDPAGLSFIYEQYV.

The chain employs TRBV4-2 and TRBJ1-2; weak D call: TRBD1 (6 bases). The germline CDR1 and CDR2 sequences are LGHNA and YNFKEQ. Trimming shortened V by 0 bases and J by 0 bases, and 11 bases separated the two germline ends. The CDR3 is 16 amino acids. CDR3 residues: CASSQDHDRTNYGYTF. The CDR3 coding sequence is TGTGCCAGCAGCCAAGACCACGACAGGACTAACTATGGCTACACCTTC.